The next 22 T cell receptor beta chains were all read from a single sample in a study of shared clonotypes between healthy human individuals. Assay used: immunoSEQ multiplex PCR; TCRdb lists only in-frame clones, some missing. The sample has about 2.3 million clones, around 92% seen once; the top ten hold 0.37%. Specimen: naive CD4+ T cells from PBMCs. Regarding subset: CD45RA+ positively selected. Receptor source: a young man in good health. Some clones in this sample may be carry-over from other donors' samples.

For this clone: The identical CDR3 is also encoded by other nucleotide sequences in the sample. V is TRBV2 and J is TRBJ2-7, with 8 bases that match TRBD1. The germline CDR1 and CDR2 sequences are SNHLY and FYNNEI. The V and J ends lost 2 bases and 5 bases, in that order; junction bases with no gene match: 2. The CDR3 length is 13 residues. The CDR3 nucleotides are TGTGCCAGCAGTGAACAGGGGGCCAACGAGCAGTACTTC. Translation: CASSEQGANEQYF.

The V gene is TRBV30, the J gene TRBJ2-7; D remains ambiguous. V dropped 0 bases and J dropped 4 bases, with 13 bases sitting between them. The germline V gene encodes CDR1 GTSNPN and CDR2 SVGIG (reference sequence). CDR3 length equals 14 residues. CDR3 loop: CAWSVKGSPYEQYF. The CDR3 DNA reads TGTGCCTGGAGTGTTAAGGGATCCCCTTACGAGCAGTACTTC.

The chain links TRBV4-1 to TRBJ2-1; 13 positions match TRBD2. V gave up 0 bases and J gave up 0 bases; unmatched junction bases: 2. Per germline, CDR1 MGHRA and CDR2 YSYEKL. The CDR3 has 18 amino acids. The CDR3 loop is CASSQEGTSGASYNEQFF. CDR3 sequence (DNA): TGCGCCAGCAGCCAAGAAGGGACTAGCGGGGCCTCCTACAATGAGCAGTTCTTC.

The gene calls are TRBV29-1 and TRBJ1-2, with 8 positions matching TRBD1. CDR3 size: 13 residues. Germline V gene sequence: CDR1 SQVTM, CDR2 ANQGSEA. V shed 7 bases, J shed 6 bases, and the junction held 10 bases outside the gene matches. In DNA form, the CDR3 reads TGCAGCGCAGCGGACAGGGAATATAATGGCTACACCTTC. It translates to CSAADREYNGYTF.

Comments on this clone: Different DNA sequences within this sample yield the same CDR3. V usage is TRBV7-9 and J usage is TRBJ2-2; TRBD2 agrees at 7 bases. Germline loops: CDR1 SEHNR, CDR2 FQNEAQ (reference sequence). CDR3 length equals 13 residues. Losses at the gene ends were 5 bases for V and 6 bases for J; bases not matched to a gene: 3. CDR3 in amino acids: CASSPRGAGELFF. The CDR3 coding sequence is TGTGCCAGCAGCCCCCGGGGGGCCGGGGAGCTGTTTTTT.

The chain uses TRBV7-8 and TRBJ2-1; 8 positions match TRBD1. The CDR3 sequence is 15 residues long. Germline trimming cut 6 bases from V and 7 bases from J; bases unmatched to any gene: 11. Per germline, CDR1 SGHVS and CDR2 FQNEAQ. CDR3 sequence (DNA): TGTGCCAGCAGTCGGGCCCAGACAGGGGAAAATGAGCAGTTCTTC. Encoded protein: CASSRAQTGENEQFF.

This chain joins TRBV9 and TRBJ2-2; D gene uncertain. With 0 bases removed from V and 6 bases from J, the gap between germline ends came to 9 bases. CDR3 length equals 14 residues. CDR1 is SGDLS and CDR2 is YYNGEE in the germline V gene. This chain's CDR3 is CASSVVGLSGELFF. Written as DNA, the CDR3 is TGTGCCAGCAGCGTAGTGGGTCTCTCCGGGGAGCTGTTTTTT.

V and J are TRBV2 and TRBJ2-7, with TRBD2 matching 14 bases. The V gene's germline CDR1 is SNHLY and CDR2 FYNNEI. This CDR3 comprises 16 residues. V lost 7 bases and J lost 0; bases outside the gene matches: 5. The CDR3 DNA sequence: TGTGCCAGCACTAGGACTAGCGGGAGGTCCTCCTACGAGCAGTACTTC. Protein product: CASTRTSGRSSYEQYF.

The J gene is TRBJ2-7, the V gene TRBV6-8; D not certain. The V end was cut by 2 bases, the J end by 5 bases, with 16 bases between. Germline V CDR1 and CDR2: MNHGY, SAAAGT. CDR3 length: 15 amino acids. The CDR3 DNA is TGTGCCAGCAGTTACCATTTTCCCAACCCCGACGAGCAGTACTTC. Its translation is CASSYHFPNPDEQYF.

The chain has TRBV5-1 and TRBJ2-3; maybe TRBD1 (6 bases). V shed 7 bases and J shed 4 bases, with 16 bases lying between them. CDR3 length: 14 residues. The germline gives CDR1 SGHRS, CDR2 YFSETQ. CDR3 nucleotide sequence: TGCGCCAGCCACCCTGGGGGCGTTGCAGATACGCAGTATTTT. Translated: CASHPGGVADTQYF. Looking up the rest from reference TRBV5-1 and TRBJ2-3 gives the full variable domain: KAGVTQTPRYLIKTRGQQVTLSCSPISGHRSVSWYQQTPGQGLQFLFEYFSETQRNKGNFPGRFSGRQFSNSRSEMNVSTLELGDSALYLCASHPGGVADTQYFGPGTRLTVL.

Only one count was recorded for this clone. V gene TRBV4-3 combines with J gene TRBJ2-1; D not certain. The CDR3 has 12 residues. Per germline, CDR1 LGHNA and CDR2 YSLEER. Trimming took 3 bases from V and 10 from J, leaving 10 bases between them. The CDR3 sequence: CASSQRPLEQFF. The CDR3 DNA follows: TGCGCCAGCAGCCAGCGCCCCCTGGAGCAGTTCTTC.

V and J are TRBV28 and TRBJ2-3; D may be TRBD1 (6 bases). In germline, CDR1 is MDHEN, CDR2 SYDVKM. This CDR3 region has 15 residues. The V gene lost 4 bases and the J gene lost 7 bases, with 18 bases spanning the gap. For the CDR3, the DNA is TGTGCCAGCAGTTACACAGGGTCCGGCGGGTATACGCAGTATTTT. It encodes CASSYTGSGGYTQYF.

This clone was seen once. DNA of the CDR3: TGTGCCAGCAGTGACGCTGGCAGGGTATACGAGCAGTACTTC. The encoded protein is CASSDAGRVYEQYF. V and J are TRBV6-1 and TRBJ2-7, with TRBD1 as a possible D gene (5 bases). CDR3 length equals 14 residues. Trimming left V 3 bases short and J 4 bases short, with 13 bases between. Germline lookup yields CDR1 MNHNS and CDR2 SASEGT.

Here the CDR3 DNA reads TGTGCCAGCAGCCCCCGAGCGGGGCCCTTTAGCACAGATACGCAGTATTTT. It is translated as CASSPRAGPFSTDTQYF. The chain recombines TRBV7-3 with TRBJ2-3; TRBD2 agrees at 7 bases. Germline V CDR1 and CDR2: SGHTA, FQGTGA. V lost 5 bases, J lost 0 bases, and 11 bases stayed unmatched. The CDR3 sequence is 17 residues long.

This clone was picked up a small number of times. The chain uses TRBV2 and TRBJ1-5; weak D call: TRBD1 (5 bases). Trimming removed 4 bases from V and 7 bases from J, with 11 bases in between. Germline values: CDR1 SNHLY, CDR2 FYNNEI. The CDR3 totals 13 residues. The CDR3 DNA reads TGTGCCAGCAGTGCCTGGGGGAGGCAGCCCCAGCATTTT. This codes for CASSAWGRQPQHF.

The V and J genes are TRBV28 and TRBJ1-5; D gene ambiguous. Germline V gene data show CDR1 as MDHEN and CDR2 as SYDVKM. CDR3 length: 15 residues. V was cut by 5 bases and J by 0 bases, with 11 bases left in between. The CDR3 spells CASSPDTLSNQPQHF. The CDR3 bases are TGTGCCAGCAGTCCTGATACCCTTAGCAATCAGCCCCAGCATTTT.

The V call is TRBV6-5, the J call TRBJ1-5, with 8 bases fitting TRBD1. The V gene's germline CDR1 is MNHEY and CDR2 SVGAGI. V lost 6 bases and J lost 1; bases outside the gene matches: 5. This CDR3 spans 15 amino acids. CDR3 coding DNA: TGTGCCAGCAGGGACAGGGACCTAAGCAATCAGCCCCAGCATTTT. It codes for CASRDRDLSNQPQHF.

This clone was counted between two and nine times. The genes are TRBV18 and TRBJ1-1; the D gene is possibly TRBD1 (5 bases). Germline CDR1 is KGHSH and CDR2 is LQKENI. The CDR3 spans 16 residues. V shed 2 bases and J shed 6 bases, with 19 bases lying between them. The CDR3 bases are TGTGCCAGCTCACCAGGCCAAGGTAACCGGGGCTCTGAAGCTTTCTTT. This sequence encodes CASSPGQGNRGSEAFF.

The chain joins TRBV4-1 to TRBJ1-4, with D hard to call. V lost 1 base and J lost 4, with 7 bases in between. The V gene's germline CDR1 is MGHRA and CDR2 YSYEKL. The CDR3 is 14 amino acids. The CDR3 nucleotides are TGCGCCAGCAGCCAAGCAGTCGTTAATGAAAAACTGTTTTTT. Translating it yields CASSQAVVNEKLFF.

This rearrangement joins TRBV9 to TRBJ2-7; D is possibly TRBD2 (5 bases). The germline V and J ends were trimmed by 7 bases and 2 bases, with 13 bases remaining between them. The germline V gene has CDR1 SGDLS and CDR2 YYNGEE. CDR3 length: 13 amino acids. CDR3 protein: CASAFGETYEQYF. In DNA form, the CDR3 reads TGTGCCAGCGCTTTTGGGGAGACCTACGAGCAGTACTTC.

The V gene is TRBV5-4, the J gene TRBJ2-7; tentative D call: TRBD2 (5 bases). Trimming pared 1 base from V and 2 bases from J, leaving 16 bases between. Germline V gives CDR1 SGHNT, CDR2 YYREEE (reference sequence). The CDR3 is made up of 16 amino acids. The CDR3 loop reads CASSLIPLADPYEQYF. As DNA, the CDR3 is TGTGCCAGCAGCTTGATCCCGCTAGCCGACCCCTACGAGCAGTACTTC.

This chain connects TRBV28 to TRBJ1-1; TRBD1 aligns across 7 bases. CDR1 and CDR2 from the germline V gene are MDHEN and SYDVKM. The CDR3 is 17 amino acids. Losses at the gene ends were 4 bases for V and 4 bases for J; bases not matched to a gene: 15. Here the CDR3 DNA reads TGTGCCAGCAGTTCAGGTGGGACAGCAAAACGAGGCACTGAAGCTTTCTTT. Encoded protein: CASSSGGTAKRGTEAFF.